Listed below are T cell receptor beta chains from one sample, sequenced in a study of high-grade serous ovarian cancer treatment subgroups. This table comes from immunoSEQ multiplex PCR, and its TCRdb copy is limited to in-frame clones, with some not included. The sample records more than 3,500 clones, approximately 81% being singletons. Sequenced sample: tumor tissue. These receptors originate from a human donor with high-grade serous ovarian cancer. The CDR3 runs from the conserved cysteine through the conserved F or W. The order of the fields is V gene, J gene, D gene, clone size, CDR3 protein, CDR3 DNA. The D gene is left open where the match is weak. Where a row states a size, it is once, few, many or the class of an expanded clone; other rows omit it.

V gene: TRBV7-9; J gene: TRBJ2-2; D gene: -; clone size: -; CDR3 protein: CASSLESDTGELFF; CDR3 DNA: TGTGCCAGCAGCTTAGAGTCGGACACCGGGGAGCTGTTTTTT
V gene: TRBV6-1; J gene: TRBJ2-3; D gene: TRBD2; clone size: -; CDR3 protein: CASSDGGGATDTQYF; CDR3 DNA: TGTGCCAGCAGTGATGGCGGGGGGGCGACAGATACGCAGTATTTT
V gene: TRBV19; J gene: TRBJ2-7; D gene: -; clone size: -; CDR3 protein: CASSPGHRYEQYF; CDR3 DNA: TGTGCCAGTAGTCCGGGACACCGCTACGAGCAGTACTTC
V gene: TRBV6-1; J gene: TRBJ2-7; D gene: -; clone size: -; CDR3 protein: CASRDGLRSSYEQYF; CDR3 DNA: TGTGCCAGCAGAGACGGACTAAGGAGCTCCTACGAGCAGTACTTC
V gene: TRBV25-1; J gene: TRBJ2-7; D gene: -; clone size: -; CDR3 protein: CASSVQGPYEQYF; CDR3 DNA: TGTGCCAGCAGTGTACAGGGCCCCTACGAGCAGTACTTC
V gene: TRBV6-1; J gene: TRBJ2-1; D gene: -; clone size: -; CDR3 protein: CASSEGRLSSPLQEQFF; CDR3 DNA: TGTGCCAGCAGTGAAGGGCGCCTTAGCTCACCGCTTCAGGAGCAGTTCTTC
V gene: TRBV11-1; J gene: TRBJ2-7; D gene: -; clone size: -; CDR3 protein: CASSLGRYEQYF; CDR3 DNA: TGTGCCAGCAGCTTGGGGAGGTACGAGCAGTACTTC
V gene: TRBV4-1; J gene: TRBJ1-4; D gene: TRBD1; clone size: large; CDR3 protein: CASSQGQGIEKLFF; CDR3 DNA: TGCGCCAGCAGCCAGGGACAGGGGATTGAAAAACTGTTTTTT
V gene: TRBV2; J gene: TRBJ1-5; D gene: -; clone size: once; CDR3 protein: CASSETNWDQPQHF; CDR3 DNA: TGTGCCAGCAGTGAAACTAATTGGGATCAGCCCCAGCATTTT
V gene: TRBV29-1; J gene: TRBJ1-2; D gene: -; clone size: -; CDR3 protein: CSVEPTQTTRYGYTF; CDR3 DNA: TGCAGCGTTGAGCCCACCCAGACTACACGCTATGGCTACACCTTC
V gene: TRBV7-7; J gene: TRBJ2-5; D gene: -; clone size: -; CDR3 protein: CASSFQLRETQYF; CDR3 DNA: TGTGCCAGCAGCTTTCAGCTGAGAGAGACCCAGTACTTC
V gene: TRBV7-3; J gene: TRBJ2-3; D gene: -; clone size: -; CDR3 protein: CASSQVTDTQYF; CDR3 DNA: TGTGCCAGCAGCCAGGTCACAGATACGCAGTATTTT
V gene: TRBV10-3; J gene: TRBJ1-1; D gene: TRBD1; clone size: -; CDR3 protein: CASWKRDRDTEAFF; CDR3 DNA: TGTGCCAGCTGGAAACGGGACAGGGACACTGAAGCTTTCTTT
V gene: TRBV11-2; J gene: TRBJ2-7; D gene: -; clone size: -; CDR3 protein: CASSLDPVYYEQYF; CDR3 DNA: TGTGCCAGCAGCTTAGATCCAGTCTACTACGAGCAGTACTTC
V gene: TRBV7-9; J gene: TRBJ2-7; D gene: -; clone size: -; CDR3 protein: CASSDVSSYEQYF; CDR3 DNA: TGTGCCAGCAGTGATGTAAGCTCCTACGAGCAGTACTTC
V gene: TRBV6-5; J gene: TRBJ2-7; D gene: -; clone size: -; CDR3 protein: CASKRRGPSYEQYF; CDR3 DNA: TGTGCCAGCAAACGACGGGGACCATCCTACGAGCAGTACTTC
V gene: TRBV12-2; J gene: TRBJ2-7; D gene: -; clone size: -; CDR3 protein: CASLGPYEQYF; CDR3 DNA: TGTGCAAGTCTCGGACCATACGAGCAGTACTTC
V gene: TRBV6-6; J gene: TRBJ1-1; D gene: -; clone size: -; CDR3 protein: CASSGNTEAFF; CDR3 DNA: TGTGCCAGCAGCGGTAACACTGAAGCTTTCTTT
V gene: TRBV7-9; J gene: TRBJ2-3; D gene: -; clone size: -; CDR3 protein: CASSLARGVDTQYF; CDR3 DNA: TGTGCCAGCAGCTTAGCGCGAGGGGTAGATACGCAGTATTTT
V gene: TRBV11-2; J gene: TRBJ1-1; D gene: TRBD1; clone size: once; CDR3 protein: CASSLLLTGSTEAFF; CDR3 DNA: TGTGCCAGCAGCTTATTACTGACAGGGAGCACTGAAGCTTTCTTT
V gene: TRBV15; J gene: TRBJ2-5; D gene: TRBD2; clone size: -; CDR3 protein: CATSREERGPPQETQYF; CDR3 DNA: TGTGCCACCAGCAGAGAAGAGCGGGGGCCCCCACAAGAGACCCAGTACTTC
V gene: TRBV7-3; J gene: TRBJ2-1; D gene: TRBD2; clone size: few; CDR3 protein: CASSSLAGNGEQFF; CDR3 DNA: TGTGCCAGCAGCTCACTAGCGGGCAACGGTGAGCAGTTCTTC
V gene: TRBV28; J gene: TRBJ2-2; D gene: -; clone size: -; CDR3 protein: CASSWQGTGELFF; CDR3 DNA: TGTGCCAGCAGTTGGCAGGGCACCGGGGAGCTGTTTTTT
V gene: TRBV6-6; J gene: TRBJ2-5; D gene: TRBD2; clone size: -; CDR3 protein: CASSGLAGGTMAQYF; CDR3 DNA: TGTGCCAGCAGTGGACTAGCGGGGGGCACCATGGCCCAGTACTTC
V gene: TRBV7-2; J gene: TRBJ2-7; D gene: -; clone size: -; CDR3 protein: CASSHSNYEQYF; CDR3 DNA: TGTGCCAGCAGCCACTCCAACTACGAGCAGTACTTC
V gene: TRBV21-1; J gene: TRBJ1-2; D gene: -; clone size: -; CDR3 protein: CASSNFSGISYGYTF; CDR3 DNA: TGTGCCAGCAGCAATTTCTCAGGGATAAGCTATGGCTACACCTTC
V gene: TRBV9; J gene: TRBJ2-2; D gene: -; clone size: -; CDR3 protein: CASSVADSTFGELFF; CDR3 DNA: TGTGCCAGCAGCGTAGCTGACAGTACATTCGGGGAGCTGTTTTTT
V gene: TRBV6-4; J gene: TRBJ1-3; D gene: -; clone size: -; CDR3 protein: CASSDKIRGELLSGNTIYF; CDR3 DNA: TGTGCCAGCAGTGACAAGATCAGGGGTGAGCTACTCTCTGGAAACACCATATATTTT
V gene: TRBV27; J gene: TRBJ1-1; D gene: -; clone size: -; CDR3 protein: CASSLFGGTEAFF; CDR3 DNA: TGTGCCAGCAGTTTATTCGGTGGCACTGAAGCTTTCTTT
V gene: TRBV6-6; J gene: TRBJ2-2; D gene: TRBD1; clone size: -; CDR3 protein: CASSNTGGWGTGELFF; CDR3 DNA: TGTGCCAGCAGTAATACAGGGGGGTGGGGCACCGGGGAGCTGTTTTTT
V gene: TRBV19; J gene: TRBJ2-1; D gene: -; clone size: -; CDR3 protein: CATALPGRQFF; CDR3 DNA: TGTGCCACAGCCCTACCGGGAAGGCAGTTCTTC
V gene: TRBV10-3; J gene: TRBJ1-5; D gene: -; clone size: -; CDR3 protein: CATGDVDQPQHF; CDR3 DNA: TGTGCCACAGGGGATGTAGACCAGCCCCAGCATTTT
V gene: TRBV7-8; J gene: TRBJ1-5; D gene: -; clone size: -; CDR3 protein: CASSEDTGQINQPQHF; CDR3 DNA: TGTGCCAGCAGCGAGGACACAGGGCAGATCAATCAGCCCCAGCATTTT
V gene: TRBV9; J gene: TRBJ1-2; D gene: -; clone size: -; CDR3 protein: CASSVTGKSYGYTF; CDR3 DNA: TGTGCCAGCAGCGTCACAGGGAAAAGTTATGGCTACACCTTC
V gene: TRBV30; J gene: TRBJ1-3; D gene: -; clone size: -; CDR3 protein: CAWSAGGNTIYF; CDR3 DNA: TGTGCCTGGAGTGCAGGAGGAAACACCATATATTTT
V gene: TRBV7-2; J gene: TRBJ2-7; D gene: TRBD2; clone size: -; CDR3 protein: CASSLYTLAGALYEQYF; CDR3 DNA: TGTGCCAGCAGCTTATATACCCTAGCGGGGGCGCTATACGAGCAGTACTTC
V gene: TRBV29-1; J gene: TRBJ1-3; D gene: -; clone size: -; CDR3 protein: CSVVAGSGNTIYF; CDR3 DNA: TGCAGCGTTGTCGCAGGCTCTGGAAACACCATATATTTT
V gene: TRBV30; J gene: TRBJ1-3; D gene: -; clone size: few; CDR3 protein: CAWSVPGSSGNTIYF; CDR3 DNA: TGTGCCTGGAGTGTTCCAGGGAGCTCTGGAAACACCATATATTTT
V gene: TRBV19; J gene: TRBJ2-3; D gene: -; clone size: -; CDR3 protein: CASSISRPSAGGQYF; CDR3 DNA: TGTGCCAGTAGTATTAGTAGACCTTCCGCCGGGGGGCAGTATTTT
V gene: TRBV19; J gene: TRBJ2-1; D gene: -; clone size: once; CDR3 protein: CASSTPGLYNEQFF; CDR3 DNA: TGTGCCAGTAGTACCCCGGGACTCTACAATGAGCAGTTCTTC
V gene: TRBV5-6; J gene: TRBJ2-2; D gene: TRBD2; clone size: -; CDR3 protein: CASSFSGGAVTGELFF; CDR3 DNA: TGTGCCAGCAGCTTTAGCGGGGGGGCGGTCACCGGGGAGCTGTTTTTT
V gene: TRBV5-5; J gene: TRBJ2-2; D gene: TRBD1; clone size: -; CDR3 protein: CASSSPGQTTTGELFF; CDR3 DNA: TGTGCCAGCAGCTCCCCGGGACAGACAACCACCGGGGAGCTGTTTTTT
V gene: TRBV7-3; J gene: TRBJ2-2; D gene: -; clone size: -; CDR3 protein: CASSLLPLANTGELFF; CDR3 DNA: TGTGCCAGCAGCTTACTCCCCCTCGCGAACACCGGGGAGCTGTTTTTT
V gene: TRBV28; J gene: TRBJ2-3; D gene: TRBD2; clone size: -; CDR3 protein: CASSFSPSGGLTDTQYF; CDR3 DNA: TGTGCCAGCAGTTTTTCCCCTAGCGGGGGGCTCACAGATACGCAGTATTTT
V gene: TRBV7-2; J gene: TRBJ1-1; D gene: -; clone size: -; CDR3 protein: CASSFQENTEAFF; CDR3 DNA: TGTGCCAGCAGCTTTCAGGAGAACACTGAAGCTTTCTTT